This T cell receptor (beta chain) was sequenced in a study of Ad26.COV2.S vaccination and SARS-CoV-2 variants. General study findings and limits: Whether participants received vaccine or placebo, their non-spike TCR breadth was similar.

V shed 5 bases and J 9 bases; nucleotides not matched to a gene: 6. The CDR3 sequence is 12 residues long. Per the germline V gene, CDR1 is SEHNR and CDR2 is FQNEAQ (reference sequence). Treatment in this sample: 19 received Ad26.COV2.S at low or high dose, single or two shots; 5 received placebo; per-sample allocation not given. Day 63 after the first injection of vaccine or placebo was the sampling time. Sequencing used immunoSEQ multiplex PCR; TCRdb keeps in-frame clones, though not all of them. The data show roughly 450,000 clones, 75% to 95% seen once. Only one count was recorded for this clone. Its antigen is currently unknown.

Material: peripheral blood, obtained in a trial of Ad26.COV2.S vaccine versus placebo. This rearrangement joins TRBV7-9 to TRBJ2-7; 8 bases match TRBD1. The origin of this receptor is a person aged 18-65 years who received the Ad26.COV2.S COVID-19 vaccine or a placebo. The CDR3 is CASSQGQGAQYF. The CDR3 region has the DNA TGTGCCAGCAGCCAAGGACAGGGTGCGCAGTACTTC. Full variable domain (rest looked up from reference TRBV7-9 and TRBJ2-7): DTGVSQNPRHKITKRGQNVTFRCDPISEHNRLYWYRQTLGQGPEFLTYFQNEAQLEKSRLLSDRFSAERPKGSFSTLEIQRTEQGDSAMYLCASSQGQGAQYFGPGTRLTVT.